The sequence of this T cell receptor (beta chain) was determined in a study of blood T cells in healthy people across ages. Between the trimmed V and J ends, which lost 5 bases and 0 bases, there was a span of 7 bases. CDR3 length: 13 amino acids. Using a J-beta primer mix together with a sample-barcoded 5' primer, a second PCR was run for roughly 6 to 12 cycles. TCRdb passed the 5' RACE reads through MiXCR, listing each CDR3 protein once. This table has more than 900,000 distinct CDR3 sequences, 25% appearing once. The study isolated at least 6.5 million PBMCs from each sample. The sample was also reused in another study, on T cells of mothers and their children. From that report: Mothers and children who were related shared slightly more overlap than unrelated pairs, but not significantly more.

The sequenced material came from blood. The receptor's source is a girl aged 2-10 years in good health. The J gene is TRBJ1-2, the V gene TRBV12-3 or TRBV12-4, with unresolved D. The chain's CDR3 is CASSTTPNYGYTF. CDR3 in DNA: TGTGCCAGCAGTACAACCCCTAACTATGGCTACACCTTC.